This T cell receptor beta chain was sequenced in a study of T cells expressing NK-cell markers. One entry per CDR3 protein, without DNA, is what TCRdb gives after re-calling the 5' RACE reads. The table lists under 200,000 distinct CDR3 sequences. CDR1 and CDR2 (germline): SNHLY, FYNNEI. CDR3 length: 13 amino acids. The clonotype was recovered from a woman aged 18 to 69 in good health. This chain connects TRBV2 to TRBJ2-1; TCRdb gives TRBD1 as the D gene, but with no DNA this cannot be confirmed. Sequencing used blood T cells: a sorted CD56 or NKG2C T cell subset, CD4+ or CD8+ T cells, or bulk PBMC T cells (not recorded which). The CDR3: CASTTQANNEQFF.